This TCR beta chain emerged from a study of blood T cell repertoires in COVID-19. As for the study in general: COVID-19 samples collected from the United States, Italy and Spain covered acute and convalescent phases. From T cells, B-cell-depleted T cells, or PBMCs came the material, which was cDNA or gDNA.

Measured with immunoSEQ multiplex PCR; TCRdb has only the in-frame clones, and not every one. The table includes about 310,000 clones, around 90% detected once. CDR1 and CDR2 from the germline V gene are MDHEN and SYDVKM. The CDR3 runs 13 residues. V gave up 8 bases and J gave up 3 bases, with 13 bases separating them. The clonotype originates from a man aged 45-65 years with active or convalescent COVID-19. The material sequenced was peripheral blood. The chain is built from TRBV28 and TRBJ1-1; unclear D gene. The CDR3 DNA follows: TGTGCCAGCTTCCTCAGGTTGGACACTGAAGCTTTCTTT. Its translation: CASFLRLDTEAFF.